The 18 T cell receptor beta chains below all came from one sample that was sequenced in a study of esophageal squamous cell carcinoma under preoperative chemotherapy. Via MiXCR, TCRdb re-called the PCR reads, giving one row per CDR3 protein. Among over 25,000 distinct CDR3 sequences listed, about half were seen once. Regarding time point: after preoperative PTX-NDP chemotherapy. The specimen was obtained from a patient given preoperative chemotherapy. Source of these receptors: a human donor with esophageal squamous cell carcinoma. The donor label of this sample is uncertain.

J is TRBJ2-5 and V is TRBV7-6; D is unclear. Germline loops: CDR1 SGHVS, CDR2 FNYEAQ. This CDR3 region has 14 residues. The CDR3: CARRSGRFTETQYF. In nucleotides, the CDR3 is TGTGCGAGGCGCTCGGGCCGTTTCACAGAGACCCAGTACTTC.

Notes on this clonotype: The junction departs from the called germline gene at one end, perhaps through a read error. V gene TRBV6-1 combines with J gene TRBJ2-3; 8 bases match TRBD2. In germline, CDR1 is MNHNS, CDR2 SASEGT. This CDR3 is 14 amino acids long. The CDR3: CARSGGRRTDTQYF. In nucleotides, the CDR3 is TGTGCGAGGAGCGGGGGCCGCCGCACAGATACCCAGTATTTT.

This chain connects TRBV13 to TRBJ2-1; 9 bases fit TRBD2. This CDR3 has 17 amino acids. CDR1 is PRHDT, CDR2 FYEKMQ, per germline (reference sequence). The V gene end was trimmed by 5 bases and the J gene end by 8 bases; junction bases not matched to a gene: 16. This CDR3 reads CASSGTRAGGALDEQFF. CDR3 sequence (DNA): TGTGCCAGCAGCGGGACCCGAGCGGGGGGCGCACTCGATGAGCAGTTCTTC. Full variable domain (outside the CDR3, taken from reference TRBV13 and TRBJ2-1): AAGVIQSPRHLIKEKRETATLKCYPIPRHDTVYWYQQGPGQDPQFLISFYEKMQSDKGSIPDRFSAQQFSDYHSELNMSSLELGDSALYFCASSGTRAGGALDEQFFGPGTRLTVL.

At least ten counts were recorded for this clonotype. The chain employs TRBV6-1 and TRBJ2-5, with 10 bases that match TRBD1. The germline V gene has CDR1 MNHNS and CDR2 SASEGT. J lost 5 bases, V lost 4 bases, and 7 bases had no gene match. The CDR3 is made up of 15 amino acids. DNA of the CDR3: TGTGCCAGCAGTGCCGACAGGGGGCAGCGGGAGACCCAGTACTTC. This gives the protein CASSADRGQRETQYF.

Details on this clonotype: The junction differs from germline at one of its ends, possibly a read error. This rearrangement joins TRBV7-2 to TRBJ2-3; D gene uncertain. CDR3 length equals 16 residues. CDR1 and CDR2 from the germline V gene are SGHTA and FQGNSA. CDR3 sequence: CASSRRHPGYVETQYF. CDR3 coding DNA: TGTGCCAGCAGCAGGCGCCACCCCGGATACGTAGAGACGCAGTACTTT.

Concerning this clonotype itself: A read error is possible here, since a much larger clone lies one base away. Here the CDR3 omits its conserved ending phenylalanine or tryptophan, so a read error is the likely source. J is TRBJ2-7 and V is TRBV12-3 or TRBV12-4, with D tentatively TRBD1 or TRBD2 (5 bases each). V gave up 2 bases and J gave up 3 bases, with 23 bases separating them. CDR3 size: 18 residues. CDR3 amino acids: CASSLWGVIRGESYEQYL. The CDR3 nucleotides are TGTGCCAGCAGTTTATGGGGTGTAATCCGAGGGGAAAGCTACGAGCAGTACTTA.

The gene calls are TRBV19 and TRBJ2-5; TRBD2 matches at 7 bases. Germline assignment: CDR1 LNHDA and CDR2 SQIVND (reference sequence). Trimming took 7 bases from V and 4 from J; bases not matched to a gene: 0. This CDR3 region has 11 residues. This CDR3 reads CASKRGETQYF. The CDR3 DNA sequence: TGTGCCAGTAAGCGGGGAGAGACCCAGTACTTC.

The V gene is TRBV7-3, the J gene TRBJ2-5; TRBD2 aligns across 12 bases. The ends lost 1 base at V and 4 bases at J; junction bases unmatched: 7. This CDR3 has 17 residues. The germline CDR1 and CDR2 sequences are SGHTA and FQGTGA. The CDR3 loop reads CASSLKGLAGGRETQYF. CDR3 coding DNA: TGTGCCAGCAGCTTAAAAGGGCTAGCGGGAGGGCGAGAGACCCAGTACTTC. Looking up the rest from reference TRBV7-3 and TRBJ2-5 gives the full variable domain: GAGVSQTPSNKVTEKGKYVELRCDPISGHTALYWYRQSLGQGPEFLIYFQGTGAADDSGLPNDRFFAVRPEGSVSTLKIQRTERGDSAVYLCASSLKGLAGGRETQYFGPGTRLLVL.

This clonotype was seen only a few times. The V call is TRBV6-2 or TRBV6-3, the J call TRBJ2-5, with 11 positions matching TRBD2. The J call may be mistaken, given a closer DNA end match to TRBJ2-7. CDR1 is MNHEY and CDR2 is SVGEGT in the germline V gene. The CDR3 has 15 residues. Here the CDR3 reads CASRLRLAGQNEQYF. In DNA, the CDR3 is TGTGCCAGCAGGCTAAGACTAGCGGGACAGAACGAGCAGTACTTC.

Notes on this clonotype: One end of the junction fails to match germline, which may point to a read error. Written as DNA, the CDR3 is TGTGCCAGCACCTTAGGACAGCTAAGCTCCTACAATGAGCAGTTCTTC. Residues: CASTLGQLSSYNEQFF. The chain uses TRBV11-1 and TRBJ2-1; D is perhaps TRBD1 (6 bases). The CDR3 runs 16 residues. Germline CDR1 and CDR2: SGHAT and FQDESV (reference sequence).

This clonotype occurred once. The chain carries TRBV12-3 or TRBV12-4 and TRBJ2-3, with D perhaps TRBD2 (6 bases). The end of the DNA aligns better with TRBJ2-7, so the J call may be wrong. The CDR3 runs to 16 residues. CDR3 in DNA: TGTGCCAGCAGTGCCACTAGCCTGGGCGCCACAGATACGCAGTACTTC. It codes for CASSATSLGATDTQYF.

To note about this clonotype: One end of the junction does not line up with germline, which may come from a read error. The chain employs TRBV7-3 and TRBJ2-3, with D maybe TRBD2 (6 bases). This CDR3 region has 14 residues. The germline gives CDR1 SGHTA, CDR2 FQGTGA. The CDR3 region has the DNA TGTGCCAGCACGGGGGTGCTCGCCAAAGATATTCAGTACTTT. Translation: CASTGVLAKDIQYF.

With respect to this clonotype: The junction differs from germline at one of its ends, possibly a read error. The chain links TRBV7-2 to TRBJ2-3; D is perhaps TRBD1 (6 bases). The CDR3 length is 12 residues. Per the germline V gene, CDR1 is SGHTA and CDR2 is FQGNSA. CDR3 sequence reads: CAGGSDPDTQYF. For the CDR3, the DNA is TGTGCCGGGGGCTCTGACCCAGATACGCAGTATTTC.

This clonotype has at least ten counts. The chain links TRBV7-6 to TRBJ2-5; 11 bases match TRBD2. The CDR3 extends over 16 amino acids. The junction had 16 bases not matched to a gene; V was cut back by 5 bases and J by 11 bases. The V gene's germline CDR1 is SGHVS and CDR2 FNYEAQ. CDR3 sequence reads: CASSNPGLAEDNEQYF. CDR3 nucleotide sequence: TGTGCCAGCAGCAATCCGGGACTAGCGGAGGACAATGAGCAGTACTTC.

Remarks on this clonotype: An end of the junction does not agree with germline; a read error may underlie this. This chain joins TRBV7-8 and TRBJ2-4; D might be TRBD2 (5 bases). Germline values: CDR1 SGHVS, CDR2 FQNEAQ. The CDR3 is 16 residues long. The CDR3 DNA reads as TGTGCCAGCAGCTTAAAGGTTCTGGGAGACAACGATACGCAGTATTTC. It is translated as CASSLKVLGDNDTQYF.

This clonotype was recorded a few times. The J gene is TRBJ1-1, the V gene TRBV11-2; a weak D match, TRBD1 (6 bases). This CDR3 has 13 amino acids. Per the germline V gene, CDR1 is SGHAT and CDR2 is FQNNGV. The V and J ends lost 1 base and 6 bases respectively, with 9 bases between them. In DNA, the CDR3 is TGTGCCAGCAGCTTAGCCCAGGGGTCTGAAGCTTTCTTT. Protein sequence: CASSLAQGSEAFF. Full variable domain (remainder filled in from reference TRBV11-2 and TRBJ1-1): EAGVAQSPRYKIIEKRQSVAFWCNPISGHATLYWYQQILGQGPKLLIQFQNNGVVDDSQLPKDRFSAERLKGVDSTLKIQPAKLEDSAVYLCASSLAQGSEAFFGQGTRLTVV.

The chain uses TRBV7-8 and TRBJ2-1; D is perhaps TRBD1 or TRBD2 (5 bases each). Germline loops: CDR1 SGHVS, CDR2 FQNEAQ. The V end lost 5 bases, the J end lost 13 bases, and 24 bases lay between the germline ends. The CDR3 totals 15 residues. The CDR3 loop reads CASSDLGTIQETQFF. CDR3 coding DNA: TGTGCCAGCAGCGACCTGGGGACCATCCAAGAGACCCAGTTCTTC.

This chain links TRBV6-1 with TRBJ2-3; D possibly matches TRBD1 or TRBD2 (5 bases each). Germline CDR1 MNHNS, CDR2 SASEGT. The CDR3 sequence is 14 residues long. V lost 3 bases and J lost 4, with 11 bases in between. The CDR3 DNA follows: TGTGCCAGCAGTGAGAGGGACGGCTCAGATACGCAGTATTTT. Encoded protein: CASSERDGSDTQYF.